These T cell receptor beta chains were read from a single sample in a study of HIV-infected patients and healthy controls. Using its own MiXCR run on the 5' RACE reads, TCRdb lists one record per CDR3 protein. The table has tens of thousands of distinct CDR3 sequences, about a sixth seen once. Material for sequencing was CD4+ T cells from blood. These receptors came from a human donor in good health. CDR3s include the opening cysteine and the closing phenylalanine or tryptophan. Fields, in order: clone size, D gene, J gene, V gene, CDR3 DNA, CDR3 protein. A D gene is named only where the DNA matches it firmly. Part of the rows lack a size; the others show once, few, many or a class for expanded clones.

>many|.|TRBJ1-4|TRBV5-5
TGTGCCAGCAGGACCTGGACAACTAATGAAAAACTGTTTTTT
CASRTWTTNEKLFF
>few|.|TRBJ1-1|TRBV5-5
TGTGCCAGCAGCTTGGTTGACGGGACAGAAGCTTTCTTT
CASSLVDGTEAFF
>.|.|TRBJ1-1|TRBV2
TGTGCCAGCAGTGCTACAGGGCCCATGAACACTGAAGCTTTCTTT
CASSATGPMNTEAFF
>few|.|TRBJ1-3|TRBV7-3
TGTGCCAGCAGCTTAACTGGCCCGAGCTCTGGAAACACCATATATTTT
CASSLTGPSSGNTIYF
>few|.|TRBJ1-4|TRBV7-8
TGTGCCAGCAGCCGCAAAGGAGAAAAACTGTTTTTT
CASSRKGEKLFF
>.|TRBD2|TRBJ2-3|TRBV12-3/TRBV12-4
TGTGCCAGCAGTTTACGGCTAGCGGGAGGCCCCCTCGAGACAGATACGCAGTATTTT
CASSLRLAGGPLETDTQYF
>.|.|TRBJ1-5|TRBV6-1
TGTGCCAGCTGTACAGCGGGGAGGCAGCCCCAGCATTTT
CASCTAGRQPQHF
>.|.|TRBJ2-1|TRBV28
TGTGCCAGCAGTTTCGAATTCGCGGGGGCAAATGAGCAGTTCTTC
CASSFEFAGANEQFF
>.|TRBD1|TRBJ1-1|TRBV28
TGTGCCAGCCACGGGACAGGGAGAACTGAAGCTTTCTTT
CASHGTGRTEAFF
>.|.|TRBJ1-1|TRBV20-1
TGCAGTGCTAGTTCGGGCCTGGGGGCGAACACTGAAGCTTTCTTT
CSASSGLGANTEAFF
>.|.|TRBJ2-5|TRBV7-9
TGTGCCAGCAGCTTAGGACAGCCCAAGCAAGAGACCCAGTACTTC
CASSLGQPKQETQYF
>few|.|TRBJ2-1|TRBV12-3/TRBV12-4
TGTGCCAGCAGTTCGACAGTAGCCTACAATGAGCAGTTCTTC
CASSSTVAYNEQFF
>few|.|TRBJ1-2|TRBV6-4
TGTGCCAGCAGCCAGTCGGCGACTAACTATGGCTACACCTTC
CASSQSATNYGYTF
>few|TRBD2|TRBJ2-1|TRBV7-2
TGTGCCAGCAGCATCGGAGCGGGGGGCTCCTACAATGAGCAGTTCTTC
CASSIGAGGSYNEQFF
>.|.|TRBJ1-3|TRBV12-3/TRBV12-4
TGTGCCAGCAGCCCCTCAGGGATTGAAGGAAACACCATATATTTT
CASSPSGIEGNTIYF
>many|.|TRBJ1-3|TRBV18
TGTGCCAGCTCACCCTCCGTGGGCCCCTCTGGAAACACCATATATTTT
CASSPSVGPSGNTIYF
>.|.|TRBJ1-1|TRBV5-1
TGCGCCAGCAGCCAGGATCCGAACACTGAAGCTTTCTTT
CASSQDPNTEAFF
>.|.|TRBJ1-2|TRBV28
TGTGCAGAACAGGGCGGCGGCTATGGCTACACCTTC
CAEQGGGYGYTF
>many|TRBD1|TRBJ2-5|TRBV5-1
TGCGCCAGCAGCTTGTCCGGGACAGCTAACCAAGAGACCCAGTACTTC
CASSLSGTANQETQYF
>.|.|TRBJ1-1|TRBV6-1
TGTGCCAGGAGCCCTTCTGGGGGGATGAACACTGAAGCTTTCTTT
CARSPSGGMNTEAFF
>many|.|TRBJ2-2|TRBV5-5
TGTGCCAGCAGCTCCCAGGGGAAGGCCGGGGAGCTGTTTTTT
CASSSQGKAGELFF
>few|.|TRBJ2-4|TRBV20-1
TGCAGTGCTAGACCTAGGGACGTAGCCAAAAACATTCAGTACTTC
CSARPRDVAKNIQYF
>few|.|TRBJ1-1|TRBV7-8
TGTGCCAGCAGCTTAGTAGGAGCCATGAACACTGAAGCTTTCTTT
CASSLVGAMNTEAFF
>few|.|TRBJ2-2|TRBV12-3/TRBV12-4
TGTGCCAGCAGTTTAGCGCTTAAGTCGCTGGACACCGGGGAGCTGTTTTTT
CASSLALKSLDTGELFF
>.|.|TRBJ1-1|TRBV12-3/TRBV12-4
TGTGCCAGCAGTTTGGAAGGGTTACTAGGTACTGAAGCTTTCTTT
CASSLEGLLGTEAFF
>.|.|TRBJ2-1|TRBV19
TGTGCCAGTAGTAGTCGTCAGGGACCCTACAATGAGCAGTTCTTC
CASSSRQGPYNEQFF
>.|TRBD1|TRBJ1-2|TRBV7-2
TGTGCCAGCAGCTCACTTGGGGGGAGGGGACAGGGAGCCTATGGCTACACCTTC
CASSSLGGRGQGAYGYTF
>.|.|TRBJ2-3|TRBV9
TGTGCCAGCAGCGTAGCCGGTTTCACAGATACGCAGTATTTT
CASSVAGFTDTQYF
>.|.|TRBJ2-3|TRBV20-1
TGCGGAGGGTTGGGGGGGCGCACAGATACGCAGTATTTT
CGGLGGRTDTQYF
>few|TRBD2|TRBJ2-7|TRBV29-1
TGCAGCGTGATTCCTAGCGGGAGGTCGTACGAGCAGTACTTC
CSVIPSGRSYEQYF
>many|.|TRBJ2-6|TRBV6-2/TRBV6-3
TGTGCCAGCAGCTCCCCGGGGGCGGCCGGGGCCAACGTCCTGACTTTC
CASSSPGAAGANVLTF
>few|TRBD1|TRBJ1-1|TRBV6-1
TGTGCCAGCAGGAGGGACAGGGCGAACACTGAAGCTTTCTTT
CASRRDRANTEAFF
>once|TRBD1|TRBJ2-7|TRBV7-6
TGTGCCAGCAGCAGGACAGGGGGCGATGGATACGAGCAGTACTTC
CASSRTGGDGYEQYF
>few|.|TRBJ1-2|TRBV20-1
TGCAGTGCTAGGAGGGGGGGCGCCGGCTATGGCTACACCTTC
CSARRGGAGYGYTF
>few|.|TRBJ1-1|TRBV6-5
TGTGCCAGCAGTTTGATACCTATCACTGAAGCTTTCTTT
CASSLIPITEAFF
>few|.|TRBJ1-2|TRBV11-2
TGTGCCAGCAGAGCACACGGGGAACGCGGCTACACCTTC
CASRAHGERGYTF
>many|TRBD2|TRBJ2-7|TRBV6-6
TGTGCCAGCAGTTATACTAGCGTGAACTACGAGCAGTACTTC
CASSYTSVNYEQYF
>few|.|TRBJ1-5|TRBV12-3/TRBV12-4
TGTGCCAGCAGTTTGCCAGTCCGCAATCAGCCCCAGCATTTT
CASSLPVRNQPQHF
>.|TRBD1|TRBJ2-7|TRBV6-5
TGTGCCAGCAGAGCGGGACAGGGTTACGAGCAGTACTTC
CASRAGQGYEQYF
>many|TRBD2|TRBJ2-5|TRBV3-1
TGTGCCAGCAGCCGGAGCGGGGGCGGAGAGACCCAGTACTTC
CASSRSGGGETQYF
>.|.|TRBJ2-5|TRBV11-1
TGTGCCAGCAGCCAAAACAGGGATGAGACCCAGTACTTC
CASSQNRDETQYF
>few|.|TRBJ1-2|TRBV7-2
TGTGCCAGCACCTTAAGAAGCAGGGAAGCTGGCTACACCTTC
CASTLRSREAGYTF
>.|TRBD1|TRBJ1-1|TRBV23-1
TGCGCCAGCAGGCGATTAGGAACAGGGGGCGCTGGGATGAACACTGAAGCTTTCTTT
CASRRLGTGGAGMNTEAFF
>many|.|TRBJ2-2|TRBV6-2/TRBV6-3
TGTGCCAGCAGCACCGGACTGATGAACACCGGGGAGCTGTTTTTT
CASSTGLMNTGELFF
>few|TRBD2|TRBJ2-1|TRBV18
TGTGCCAGCTCACCAATACGGGAGGGCAATGAGCAGTTCTTC
CASSPIREGNEQFF
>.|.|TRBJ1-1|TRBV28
TGTGCCAGCAGTTTATTCAGACCGGACAGCACTGAAGCTTTCTTT
CASSLFRPDSTEAFF
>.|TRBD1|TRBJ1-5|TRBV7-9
TGTGCCAGCAGCGGCGGGACAGGGGTTAATCAGCCCCAGCATTTT
CASSGGTGVNQPQHF
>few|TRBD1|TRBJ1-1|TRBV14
TGTGCCAGCAGCGCGGACAGGGGGCAAGGAAACACTGAAGCTTTCTTT
CASSADRGQGNTEAFF
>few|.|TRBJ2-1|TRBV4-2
TGTGCCAGCAGTCAGGGGCTAGCCTCCTACAATGAGCAGTTCTTC
CASSQGLASYNEQFF
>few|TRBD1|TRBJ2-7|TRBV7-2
TGTGCCAGCAGCCACACAGGGGTTCCCTACGAGCAGTACTTC
CASSHTGVPYEQYF
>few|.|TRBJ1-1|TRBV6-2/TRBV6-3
TGTGCCAGCACCATATGGGGGGAAGCTTTCTTT
CASTIWGEAFF
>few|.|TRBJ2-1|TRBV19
TGTGCCAGTAGAAGCGGGTCTCCCTACAATGAGCAGTTCTTC
CASRSGSPYNEQFF
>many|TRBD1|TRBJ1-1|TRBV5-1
TGCGCCAGCAGTCGCCGGGGTGATATGGCACAGGGGACTGAAGCTTTCTTT
CASSRRGDMAQGTEAFF
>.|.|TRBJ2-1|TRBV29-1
TGCAGCGTTCGTAGCGGCTACAATGAGCAGTTCTTC
CSVRSGYNEQFF
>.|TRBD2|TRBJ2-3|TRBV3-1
TGTGCCAGCAGCCCCTCATCCGGGGGGGCCCCCACAGATACGCAGTATTTT
CASSPSSGGAPTDTQYF
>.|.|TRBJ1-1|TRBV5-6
TGTGCCAGCAGCCGACTGCTTGAAGCTTTCTTT
CASSRLLEAFF
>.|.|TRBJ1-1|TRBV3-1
TGTGCCAGCAGGGAGGGGCAACCAAACACTGAAGCTTTCTTT
CASREGQPNTEAFF